This entry describes one TCR beta chain. Its antigen is unknown. This sample is drawn from a study of cytomegalovirus exposure and HLA in healthy donors. Study-level background: The same platform used for the 650 to 700 first-cohort repertoires was also used for the roughly 130 validation repertoires, as a later analysis reported.

General study points: Reports indicated that the classifier achieved high specificity and sensitivity in diagnosing cytomegalovirus status. In vitro work confirmed that three CMV-associated chains recognize CMV antigens. It was found in a later analysis that first-cohort TCR clusters tended to co-occur in the 130 or so validation repertoires.

Assay used: immunoSEQ multiplex PCR; TCRdb lists only in-frame clones, some missing. This sample has over 200,000 clones, with around 80% found just once. The CDR3 is 15 residues long. V lost 5 bases and J lost 8; bases outside the gene matches: 9. Germline V CDR1 and CDR2: SNHLY, FYNNEI. V gene TRBV2 combines with J gene TRBJ2-1; 10 bases line up with TRBD1. The TCR comes from a woman in her thirties in good health and CMV-seropositive. Input material: PBMCs. CDR3 sequence reads: CASSYGTGVGDEQFF. The CDR3 nucleotides are TGTGCCAGCAGTTACGGGACAGGGGTTGGAGATGAGCAGTTCTTC.